Reported below is one T cell receptor beta chain. Antigen: not known. Specified treatment: approximately 11-day PBMC culture with coronavirus spike peptide pools or control peptides (ViraFEST assay). These data come from a study of vaccination and CD4 T cells after COVID-19. About the study: Across the group, participants received two doses of either BNT162b2 or mRNA-1273 vaccine. Post-COVID draws followed diagnosis by a median around 100 days (range 35 to 161). Control cultures were supplied with a CEFX pool, an HIV-1 Nef pool, or no peptide at all.

Researchers used the Oncomine TCR Beta short-read assay to sequence DNA from cultured CD4+ T cells. TCRdb re-derived calls from the PCR reads in MiXCR, one entry per CDR3 protein. The data show approximately 22,000 distinct CDR3 sequences, 60% seen once. The CDR3 is 14 residues long. Germline CDR1 and CDR2: DFQATT and SNEGSKA (reference sequence). V lost 5 bases, J lost 4 bases, and 7 bases stayed unmatched. The TCR was taken from a human donor who received a COVID-19 vaccine. The genes are TRBV20-1 and TRBJ2-3; 9 nucleotides match TRBD2. The sequences come from CD4+ T cells from blood, cultured in vitro, collected after SARS-CoV-2 vaccination. The chain's CDR3 is CSAPVERGADTQYF. The CDR3, as DNA: TGCAGTGCTCCTGTTGAGCGGGGGGCAGATACGCAGTATTTT.